One sample yielded the 20 T cell receptor beta chains listed below, sequenced in a study of cytomegalovirus exposure and HLA in healthy donors. A multiplex PCR was run with 60 Vbeta primers and 13 Jbeta primers. Only in-frame clones appear in the TCRdb table, and some are missing; sequencing was by immunoSEQ multiplex PCR. The data contain about 110,000 clones, approximately 80% of them singletons. Source material: PBMCs. The receptors derive from a man aged 30 to 45 in good health and CMV-seropositive.

V gene TRBV4-3 combines with J gene TRBJ2-1; 8 positions agree with TRBD1. This CDR3 is built from 16 residues. V dropped 0 bases and J dropped 7; count of bases not matched to a gene: 8. Germline V gives CDR1 LGHNA, CDR2 YSLEER. This CDR3 reads CASSQDWARGLNEQFF. Here the CDR3 DNA reads TGCGCCAGCAGCCAAGATTGGGCCAGGGGGCTAAATGAGCAGTTCTTC.

This clone showed up just a few times. The V call is TRBV25-1, the J call TRBJ1-5; tentative D call: TRBD1 (6 bases). In germline, CDR1 is MGHDK, CDR2 SYGVNS. Trimming removed 3 bases from V and 11 bases from J, with 11 bases in between. CDR3 size: 12 residues. CDR3 nucleotide sequence: TGTGCCAGCAGTGATGGGGACAAGACCCAGCATTTT. Translating gives CASSDGDKTQHF.

The CDR3 DNA is TGCGCCAGCGGGGACTCCGTCCTTGAGCAGTTCTTC. Its protein product is CASGDSVLEQFF. The chain recombines TRBV10-1 with TRBJ2-1, with a possible D match to TRBD2 (6 bases). Per the germline V gene, CDR1 is WNHNN and CDR2 is SYGVQD (reference sequence). The CDR3 runs to 12 residues. Trimming stripped 8 bases from V and 9 bases from J, with 14 bases between.

The gene calls are TRBV5-1 and TRBJ1-1; perhaps TRBD1 as D (6 bases). V lost 4 bases to trimming and J lost 3 bases, with 10 bases between them. There are 13 residues in the CDR3. Germline loops: CDR1 SGHRS, CDR2 YFSETQ. The CDR3 DNA reads TGCGCCAGCAGCGTGAAGGGGGACACTGAAGCTTTCTTT. Amino acids: CASSVKGDTEAFF.

The chain is built from TRBV15 and TRBJ1-4, with D uncertain. The germline V gene encodes CDR1 LNHNV and CDR2 YYDKDF (reference sequence). This CDR3 has 15 residues. The ends were cut back, 0 bases at V and 0 bases at J, with 5 bases in the middle. The CDR3 DNA follows: TGTGCCACCAGCAGAGATGAGGCAACTAATGAAAAACTGTTTTTT. Translating it yields CATSRDEATNEKLFF.

CDR3 coding DNA: TGCGCCAGCTCCACAGGGGGCGTGAACACTGAAGCTTTCTTT. Encoded protein: CASSTGGVNTEAFF. The rearrangement joins TRBV10-1 to TRBJ1-1, with 9 bases fitting TRBD1. Losses at the gene ends were 8 bases for V and 0 bases for J; bases not matched to a gene: 4. This CDR3 contains 14 residues. Germline values: CDR1 WNHNN, CDR2 SYGVQD (reference sequence).

The chain employs TRBV5-6 and TRBJ2-3; 12 bases fit TRBD2. Germline trimming cut 7 bases from V and 2 bases from J; bases unmatched to any gene: 11. Germline CDR1 is SGHDT and CDR2 is YYEEEE. The CDR3 covers 17 residues. The CDR3 DNA sequence: TGTGCCAGCCTTCAATTTGGGACTAGCGGGTTCACAGATACGCAGTATTTT. As protein: CASLQFGTSGFTDTQYF.

The rearrangement links TRBV4-1 to TRBJ1-3; tentatively, D is TRBD1 (5 bases). The CDR3 covers 16 residues. Trimming stripped 4 bases from V and 0 bases from J, with 13 bases between. CDR1 MGHRA and CDR2 YSYEKL come from the germline V gene. CDR3 sequence: CASSLREGSSGNTIYF. CDR3 bases: TGCGCCAGCAGCCTTAGGGAGGGGAGCTCTGGAAACACCATATATTTT.

This clone occurred a few times. The genes are TRBV7-9 and TRBJ2-5, with a tentative D call TRBD1 (5 bases). CDR1 is SEHNR, CDR2 FQNEAQ, per germline (reference sequence). Trimming shortened V by 4 bases and J by 0 bases, and 18 bases separated the two germline ends. The CDR3 covers 17 residues. This CDR3 is CASSSFAPTEHQETQYF. The CDR3 DNA is TGTGCCAGCAGCTCCTTCGCCCCGACAGAGCACCAAGAGACCCAGTACTTC.

The chain joins TRBV19 to TRBJ2-5, with D possibly matching TRBD2 (5 bases). The assigned J gene may be wrong: the sequence end matches TRBJ2-7 better. Germline lookup yields CDR1 LNHDA and CDR2 SQIVND (reference sequence). The CDR3 spans 21 residues. In nucleotides, the CDR3 is TGTGCCAGTAGTATAGCGCACGGGGATGTATACGAGGGCATTTTGACCTACGAGCAGTACTTC. The encoded protein is CASSIAHGDVYEGILTYEQYF.

This clone was seen once. V and J are TRBV29-1 and TRBJ1-5; TRBD1 is a possible D gene (5 bases). CDR1 is SQVTM and CDR2 is ANQGSEA in the germline V gene. The CDR3 consists of 13 residues. The CDR3, as DNA: TGCAACCCCGCGAGGGGAGGGGCGGAATCCCAGCATTTT. It encodes CNPARGGAESQHF.

The rearrangement uses TRBV7-2 and TRBJ2-2; TRBD2 agrees at 11 bases. Germline V gives CDR1 SGHTA, CDR2 FQGNSA. The CDR3 totals 17 residues. Losses at the gene ends were 6 bases for V and 0 bases for J; bases not matched to a gene: 6. CDR3 loop: CASSPSGGPANTGELFF. The CDR3 DNA reads TGTGCCAGCAGTCCTAGCGGGGGGCCGGCGAACACCGGGGAGCTGTTTTTT.

This clone was seen just once. The chain recombines TRBV4-1 with TRBJ1-1; 7 bases line up with TRBD1. Trimming took 6 bases from V and 2 from J; bases not matched to a gene: 9. Germline V CDR1 and CDR2: MGHRA, YSYEKL. The CDR3 has 15 residues. For the CDR3, the DNA is TGCGCCAGCAGGAGGGGAGACAGGGCTAACACTGAAGCTTTCTTT. Protein sequence: CASRRGDRANTEAFF.

This chain links TRBV27 with TRBJ1-2; D not resolved. Germline V gene data show CDR1 as MNHEY and CDR2 as SMNVEV (reference sequence). The CDR3 spans 10 residues. V lost 2 bases and J lost 10, with 5 bases in between. This CDR3 is CASSLEHYTF. CDR3 nucleotide sequence: TGTGCCAGCAGTTTAGAGCACTACACCTTC.

V and J are TRBV19 and TRBJ1-4, with no clear D. This CDR3 spans 14 amino acids. Trimming removed 4 bases from V and 3 bases from J, with 9 bases in between. The V gene's germline CDR1 is LNHDA and CDR2 SQIVND (reference sequence). Written as DNA, the CDR3 is TGTGCCAGTAGTACAGGAGGGTCTAATGAAAAACTGTTTTTT. The encoded protein is CASSTGGSNEKLFF.

V and J are TRBV5-1 and TRBJ2-3; possible D gene TRBD2, 6 bases. The germline CDR1 and CDR2 sequences are SGHRS and YFSETQ. V lost 4 bases, J lost 1 base, and 16 bases lay in between. CDR3 size: 16 residues. The CDR3 DNA is TGCGCCAGCAGCCAAACCCCTCCGGGGGGCACAGATACGCAGTATTTT. Translated, it gives CASSQTPPGGTDTQYF.

This clone was picked up a small number of times. The chain uses TRBV6-6 and TRBJ2-2; D is ambiguous. Germline V CDR1 and CDR2: MNHNY, SVGAGI (reference sequence). CDR3 length equals 11 residues. Trimming shortened V by 11 bases and J by 5 bases, and 9 bases separated the two germline ends. Written as DNA, the CDR3 is TGTGCCGTAAAGGAGACCGGGGAGCTGTTTTTT. Translated: CAVKETGELFF.

This chain connects TRBV11-1 to TRBJ2-1, with 7 bases fitting TRBD1. V lost 4 bases, J lost 4 bases, and 19 bases stayed unmatched. The CDR3 is 19 residues long. Per the germline V gene, CDR1 is SGHAT and CDR2 is FQDESV (reference sequence). The CDR3 loop is CASSSFILTGTEFYNEQFF. CDR3 sequence (DNA): TGTGCCAGCAGCTCGTTCATACTCACCGGGACAGAGTTTTACAATGAGCAGTTCTTC.

The chain employs TRBV19 and TRBJ2-3; D perhaps matches TRBD2 (5 bases). Trimming took off 6 bases at V and 2 bases at J, with 15 bases between the two ends. This CDR3 has 15 residues. CDR1 is LNHDA, CDR2 SQIVND, per germline (reference sequence). CDR3 sequence: CASSTRAGLTDTQYF. CDR3 sequence (DNA): TGTGCCAGTAGCACGAGGGCGGGCCTCACAGATACGCAGTATTTT.

This chain connects TRBV4-3 to TRBJ2-5, with 7 bases identical to TRBD2. V lost 0 bases and J lost 9; bases outside the gene matches: 10. This CDR3 is built from 15 residues. Germline V gives CDR1 LGHNA, CDR2 YSLEER. The CDR3 bases are TGCGCCAGCAGCCAAGAGCCCCTTCGTGCGGGGGCCCAGTACTTC. The encoded protein is CASSQEPLRAGAQYF.